Reported below is one T cell receptor beta chain. Its cognate antigen has yet to be identified. Qualities for individual bases were not recorded, and no much larger clone is one base off. In the germline V gene (reference sequence), CDR1 corresponds to SEHNR and CDR2 to FQNEAQ. The CDR3 has 14 amino acids, counting the end cysteine and phenylalanine. Of the read, only the CDR3 DNA is kept; its 42 bases are in frame from base 1. Relative to germline, V is missing 4 bases and J is missing 2 bases, with 1 base of the junction outside any gene match. This entry comes from a study of control samples from healthy donors and cancer patients (dated by TCRdb to 2018 to 2020). Library prep was done by the immunoSEQ multiplex PCR assay. Imported from immuneACCESS, the table was reduced by TCRdb to in-frame sequences with V and J called. These copies leave out some clones; in studies compared against another copy, an unresolved V gene accounts for under half, and the cause of the remainder is not known. The sample records some 120,000 clones, more than 80% of which are singletons. The ten most abundant clones make up 2% to 2.5% of the sample.

The sequence joins TRBV7-9 to TRBJ1-2; 10 bases in the junction line up with TRBD1. Sequencing was carried out using blood. This receptor was taken from a man aged 18 to 35 in good health. In nucleotides, the sequence is TGTGCCAGCAGCTCGGACAGGGGGAACTATGGCTACACCTTC. This gives the protein CASSSDRGNYGYTF.